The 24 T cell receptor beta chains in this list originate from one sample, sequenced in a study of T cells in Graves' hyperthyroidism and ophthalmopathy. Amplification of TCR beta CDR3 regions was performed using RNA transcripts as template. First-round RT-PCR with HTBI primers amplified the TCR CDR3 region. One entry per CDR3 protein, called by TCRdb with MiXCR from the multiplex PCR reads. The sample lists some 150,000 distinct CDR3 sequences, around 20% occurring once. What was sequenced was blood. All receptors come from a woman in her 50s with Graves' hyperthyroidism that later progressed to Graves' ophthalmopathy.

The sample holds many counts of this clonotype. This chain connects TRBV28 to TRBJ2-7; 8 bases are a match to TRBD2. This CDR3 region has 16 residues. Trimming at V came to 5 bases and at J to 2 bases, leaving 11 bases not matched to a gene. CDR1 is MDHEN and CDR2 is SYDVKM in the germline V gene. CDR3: CASSTPTSGKAYEQYF. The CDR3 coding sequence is TGTGCCAGCAGTACCCCAACTAGCGGTAAAGCCTACGAGCAGTACTTC. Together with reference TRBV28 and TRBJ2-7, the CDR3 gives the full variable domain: DVKVTQSSRYLVKRTGEKVFLECVQDMDHENMFWYRQDPGLGLRLIYFSYDVKMKEKGDIPEGYSVSREKKERFSLILESASTNQTSMYLCASSTPTSGKAYEQYFGPGTRLTVT.

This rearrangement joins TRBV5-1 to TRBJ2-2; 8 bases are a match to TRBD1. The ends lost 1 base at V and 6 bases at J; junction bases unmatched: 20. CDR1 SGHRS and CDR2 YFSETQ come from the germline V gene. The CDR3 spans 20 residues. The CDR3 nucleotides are TGCGCCAGCAGCTTGTATCGATTCGAACAGGGGGTGGCCTTATCCGGGGAGCTGTTTTTT. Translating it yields CASSLYRFEQGVALSGELFF.

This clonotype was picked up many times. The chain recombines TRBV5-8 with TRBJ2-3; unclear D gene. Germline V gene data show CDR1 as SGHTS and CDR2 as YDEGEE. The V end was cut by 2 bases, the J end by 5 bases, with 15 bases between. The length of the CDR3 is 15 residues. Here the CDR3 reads CASSFSQMMGDTQYF. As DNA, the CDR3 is TGTGCCAGCAGCTTTAGCCAGATGATGGGAGATACGCAGTATTTT.

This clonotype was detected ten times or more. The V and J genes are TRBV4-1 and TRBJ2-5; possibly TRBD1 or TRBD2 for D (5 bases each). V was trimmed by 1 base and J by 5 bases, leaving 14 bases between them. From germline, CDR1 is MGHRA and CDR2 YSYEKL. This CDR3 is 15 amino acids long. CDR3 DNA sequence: TGCGCCAGCAGCCAAGGGGACCGGGGATGGGAGACCCAGTACTTC. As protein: CASSQGDRGWETQYF.

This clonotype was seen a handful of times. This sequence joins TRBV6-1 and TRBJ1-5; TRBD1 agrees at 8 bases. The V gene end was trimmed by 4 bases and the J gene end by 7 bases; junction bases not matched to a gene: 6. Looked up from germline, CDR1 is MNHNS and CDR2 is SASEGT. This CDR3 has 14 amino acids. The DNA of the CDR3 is TGTGCCAGCAGTGGAGGACAGGGCCTCCAGCCCCAGCATTTT. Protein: CASSGGQGLQPQHF.

DNA of the CDR3: TGTGCCAGCAGCCTCCAGGGGGATTCACCCCTCCACTTT. This encodes CASSLQGDSPLHF. The rearrangement uses TRBV28 and TRBJ1-6, with 7 bases fitting TRBD1. The V gene end was trimmed by 6 bases and the J gene end by 8 bases; junction bases not matched to a gene: 4. This CDR3 spans 13 amino acids. CDR1 and CDR2 (germline): MDHEN, SYDVKM.

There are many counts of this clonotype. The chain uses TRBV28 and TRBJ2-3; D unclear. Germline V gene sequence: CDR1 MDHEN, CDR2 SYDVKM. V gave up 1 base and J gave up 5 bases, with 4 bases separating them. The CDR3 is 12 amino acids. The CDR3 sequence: CASSLYGDTQYF. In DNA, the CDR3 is TGTGCCAGCAGTTTATATGGAGATACGCAGTATTTT.

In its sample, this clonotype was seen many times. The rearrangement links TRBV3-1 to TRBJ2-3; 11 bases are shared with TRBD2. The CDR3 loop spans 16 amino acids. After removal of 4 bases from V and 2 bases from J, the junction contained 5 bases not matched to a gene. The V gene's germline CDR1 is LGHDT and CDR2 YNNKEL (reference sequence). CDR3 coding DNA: TGTGCCAGCAGCCCACGACTAGCGGGACACACAGATACGCAGTATTTT. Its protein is CASSPRLAGHTDTQYF.

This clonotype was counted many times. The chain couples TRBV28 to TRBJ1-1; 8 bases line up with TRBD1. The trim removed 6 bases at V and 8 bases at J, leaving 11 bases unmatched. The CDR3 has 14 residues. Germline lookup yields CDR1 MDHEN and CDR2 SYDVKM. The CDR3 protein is CASSHLGQGAEAFF. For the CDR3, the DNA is TGTGCCAGCAGCCACCTCGGCCAGGGGGCCGAAGCTTTCTTT.

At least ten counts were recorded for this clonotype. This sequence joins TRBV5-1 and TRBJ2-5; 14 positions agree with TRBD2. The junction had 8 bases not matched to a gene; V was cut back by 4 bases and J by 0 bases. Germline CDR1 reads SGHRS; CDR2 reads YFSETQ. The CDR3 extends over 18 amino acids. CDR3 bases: TGCGCCAGCAGCCTGGGACTAGCGGGAGATACGTACCAAGAGACCCAGTACTTC. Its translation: CASSLGLAGDTYQETQYF.

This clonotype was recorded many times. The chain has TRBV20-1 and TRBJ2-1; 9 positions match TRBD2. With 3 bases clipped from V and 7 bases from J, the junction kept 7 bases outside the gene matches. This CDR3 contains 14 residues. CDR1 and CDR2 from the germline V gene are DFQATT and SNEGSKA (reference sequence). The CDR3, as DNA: TGCAGTGCTAGTTTAGGACTAGCGACTAATGAGCAGTTCTTC. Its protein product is CSASLGLATNEQFF.

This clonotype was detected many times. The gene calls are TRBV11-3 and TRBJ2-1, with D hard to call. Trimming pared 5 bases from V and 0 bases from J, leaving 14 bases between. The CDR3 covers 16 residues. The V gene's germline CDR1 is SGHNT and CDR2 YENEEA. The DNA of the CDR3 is TGTGCCAGCAGCCCCCGCCTGGGAAGCTCCTACAATGAGCAGTTCTTC. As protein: CASSPRLGSSYNEQFF.

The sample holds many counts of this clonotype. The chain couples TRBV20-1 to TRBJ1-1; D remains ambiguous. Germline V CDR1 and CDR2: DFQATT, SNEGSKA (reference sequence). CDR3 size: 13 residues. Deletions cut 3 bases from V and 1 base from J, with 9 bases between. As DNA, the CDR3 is TGCAGTGCTAGTAGATCCGCGAACACTGAAGCTTTCTTT. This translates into CSASRSANTEAFF.

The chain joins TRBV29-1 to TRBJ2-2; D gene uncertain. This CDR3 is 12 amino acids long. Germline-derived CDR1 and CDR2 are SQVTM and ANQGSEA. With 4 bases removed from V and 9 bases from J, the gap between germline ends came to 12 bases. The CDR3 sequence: CSVGVRPRELFF. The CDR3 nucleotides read TGCAGCGTTGGTGTACGCCCCCGGGAGCTGTTTTTT.

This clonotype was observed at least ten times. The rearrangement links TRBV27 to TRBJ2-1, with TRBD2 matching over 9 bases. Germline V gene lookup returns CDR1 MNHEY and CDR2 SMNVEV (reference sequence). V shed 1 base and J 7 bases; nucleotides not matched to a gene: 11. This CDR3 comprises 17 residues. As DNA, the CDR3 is TGTGCCAGCAGTTTATGGGCTAGCGGGACCAGGGGGAATGAGCAGTTCTTC. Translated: CASSLWASGTRGNEQFF.

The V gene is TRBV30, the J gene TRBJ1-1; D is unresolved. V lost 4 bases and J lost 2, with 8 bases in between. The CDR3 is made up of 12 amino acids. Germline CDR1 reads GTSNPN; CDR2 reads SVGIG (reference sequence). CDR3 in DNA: TGTGCCTGGACAGGAATAAACACTGAAGCTTTCTTT. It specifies CAWTGINTEAFF.

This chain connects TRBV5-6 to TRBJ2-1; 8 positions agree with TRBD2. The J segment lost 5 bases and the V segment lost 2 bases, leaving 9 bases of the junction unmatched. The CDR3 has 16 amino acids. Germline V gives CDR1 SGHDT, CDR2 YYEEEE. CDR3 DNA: TGTGCCAGCAGCTTTGAATTGGGACTAGGACACAATGAGCAGTTCTTC. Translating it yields CASSFELGLGHNEQFF.

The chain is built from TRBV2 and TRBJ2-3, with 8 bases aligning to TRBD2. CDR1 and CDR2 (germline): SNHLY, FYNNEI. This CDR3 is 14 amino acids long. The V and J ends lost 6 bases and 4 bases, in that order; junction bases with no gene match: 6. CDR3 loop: CASRIAGWADTQYF. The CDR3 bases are TGTGCCAGCAGAATAGCGGGGTGGGCAGATACGCAGTATTTT.

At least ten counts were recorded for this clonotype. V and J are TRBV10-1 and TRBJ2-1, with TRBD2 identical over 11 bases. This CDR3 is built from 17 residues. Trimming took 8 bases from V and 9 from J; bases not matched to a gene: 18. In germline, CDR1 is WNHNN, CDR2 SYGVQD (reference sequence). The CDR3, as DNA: TGCGCCAGCCCAGGGGACTCACTAGCGGGAGACGTCGGTGAGCAGTTCTTC. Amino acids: CASPGDSLAGDVGEQFF.

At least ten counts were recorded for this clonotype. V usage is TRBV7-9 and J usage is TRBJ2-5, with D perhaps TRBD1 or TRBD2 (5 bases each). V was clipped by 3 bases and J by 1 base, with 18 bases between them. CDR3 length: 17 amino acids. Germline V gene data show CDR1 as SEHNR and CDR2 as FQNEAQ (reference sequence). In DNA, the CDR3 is TGTGCCAGCAGCTTCGCTATCGGGACCAAGGGCCAAGAGACCCAGTACTTC. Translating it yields CASSFAIGTKGQETQYF.

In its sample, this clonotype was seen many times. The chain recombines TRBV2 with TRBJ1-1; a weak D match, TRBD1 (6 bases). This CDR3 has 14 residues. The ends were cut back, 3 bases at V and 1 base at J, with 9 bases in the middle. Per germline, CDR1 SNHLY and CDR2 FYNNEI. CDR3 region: CASSEQGTNTEAFF. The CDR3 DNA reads TGTGCCAGCAGTGAGCAGGGGACGAACACTGAAGCTTTCTTT.

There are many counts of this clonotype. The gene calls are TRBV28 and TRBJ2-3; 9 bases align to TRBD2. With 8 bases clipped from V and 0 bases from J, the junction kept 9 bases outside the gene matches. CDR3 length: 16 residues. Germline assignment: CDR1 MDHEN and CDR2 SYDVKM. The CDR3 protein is CASLRGTSLSTDTQYF. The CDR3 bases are TGTGCCAGCCTTCGAGGGACTAGCCTTAGCACAGATACGCAGTATTTT.

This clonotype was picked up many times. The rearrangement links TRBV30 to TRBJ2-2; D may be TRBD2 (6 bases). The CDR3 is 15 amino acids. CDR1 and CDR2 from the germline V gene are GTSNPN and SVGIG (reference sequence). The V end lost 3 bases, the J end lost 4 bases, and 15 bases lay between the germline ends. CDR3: CAWRLGGARTGELFF. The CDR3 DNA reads TGTGCCTGGAGACTGGGGGGAGCTCGCACCGGGGAGCTGTTTTTT. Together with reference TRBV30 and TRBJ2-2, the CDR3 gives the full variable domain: SQTIHQWPATLVQPVGSPLSLECTVEGTSNPNLYWYRQAAGRGLQLLFYSVGIGQISSEVPQNLSASRPQDRQFILSSKKLLLSDSGFYLCAWRLGGARTGELFFGEGSRLTVL.

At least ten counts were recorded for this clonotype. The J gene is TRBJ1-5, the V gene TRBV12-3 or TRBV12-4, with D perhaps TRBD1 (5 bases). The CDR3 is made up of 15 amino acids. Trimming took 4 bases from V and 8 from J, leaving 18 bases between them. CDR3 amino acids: CASSYRGDWGEPQHF. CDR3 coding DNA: TGTGCCAGCAGTTACCGCGGAGACTGGGGGGAGCCCCAGCATTTT.